A single sample gave rise to the 25 T cell receptor beta chains below, sequenced in a study of cytomegalovirus exposure and HLA in healthy donors. The PCR contained 60 Vbeta and 13 Jbeta primers. Generated by immunoSEQ multiplex PCR, the TCRdb table keeps only in-frame clones and is missing some. The data show roughly 55,000 clones, approximately 85% seen once. The sequenced material came from PBMCs. These receptors were obtained from a boy aged 5-17 years in good health and CMV-seropositive.

V usage is TRBV19 and J usage is TRBJ2-3; 9 bases fit TRBD2. J gave up 2 bases and V 6 bases, and 9 bases lay outside the gene matches. Germline loops: CDR1 LNHDA, CDR2 SQIVND (reference sequence). This CDR3 region has 16 residues. CDR3 in amino acids: CASRSHLAGDTDTQYF. The CDR3 region has the DNA TGTGCCAGTAGATCGCATTTAGCGGGAGACACAGATACGCAGTATTTT.

This clone was seen only a few times. V is TRBV29-1 and J is TRBJ2-1; D gene ambiguous. V was clipped by 4 bases and J by 4 bases, with 11 bases between them. The CDR3 covers 13 residues. Germline CDR1 reads SQVTM; CDR2 reads ANQGSEA. The CDR3 nucleotides read TGCAGCGTTGTATGGGCTCCTTACAATGAGCAGTTCTTC. Translation: CSVVWAPYNEQFF.

The CDR3 region has the DNA TGTGCCAGCAGAAGCGGGTACAATGAGCAGTTCTTC. This sequence encodes CASRSGYNEQFF. V and J are TRBV6-6 and TRBJ2-1; maybe TRBD2 (6 bases). The CDR3 extends over 12 amino acids. The germline V and J ends were trimmed by 6 bases and 4 bases, with 7 bases remaining between them. Germline lookup yields CDR1 MNHNY and CDR2 SVGAGI (reference sequence).

Notes on this clone: Other DNA sequences in the sample encode the same CDR3. V is TRBV7-9 and J is TRBJ2-7; the D gene is possibly TRBD2 (5 bases). Germline V gives CDR1 SEHNR, CDR2 FQNEAQ (reference sequence). With 5 bases removed from V and 2 bases from J, the gap between germline ends came to 7 bases. The CDR3 has 12 amino acids. Written as DNA, the CDR3 is TGTGCCAGCAGCCCGGGAACCTACGAGCAGTACTTC. Residues: CASSPGTYEQYF. The variable domain in full, completed from reference TRBV7-9 and TRBJ2-7, reads DTGVSQNPRHKITKRGQNVTFRCDPISEHNRLYWYRQTLGQGPEFLTYFQNEAQLEKSRLLSDRFSAERPKGSFSTLEIQRTEQGDSAMYLCASSPGTYEQYFGPGTRLTVT.

The J gene is TRBJ1-2, the V gene TRBV10-3; 7 nucleotides agree with TRBD1. The CDR3 sequence is 15 residues long. J lost 4 bases, V lost 0 bases, and 5 bases had no gene match. Germline loops: CDR1 ENHRY, CDR2 SYGVKD. CDR3 loop: CAISESQDRLYGYTF. CDR3 in DNA: TGTGCCATCAGTGAGTCGCAGGACAGGCTCTATGGCTACACCTTC.

The chain has TRBV9 and TRBJ2-6, with 7 bases that match TRBD1. Trimming at V came to 4 bases and at J to 0 bases, leaving 10 bases not matched to a gene. The CDR3 is made up of 18 amino acids. Per the germline V gene, CDR1 is SGDLS and CDR2 is YYNGEE. The CDR3 protein is CASSPTGTDSSGANVLTF. In nucleotides, the CDR3 is TGTGCCAGCAGCCCAACCGGGACAGACTCCTCTGGGGCCAACGTCCTGACTTTC.

In DNA, the CDR3 is TGTGCCAGCAGCTCCTCTAGACAGTCTTCTGAAGCTTTCTTT. Translated, it gives CASSSSRQSSEAFF. The gene calls are TRBV11-2 and TRBJ1-1; TRBD1 might be the D (5 bases). The CDR3 totals 14 residues. Germline values: CDR1 SGHAT, CDR2 FQNNGV. Trimming removed 4 bases at V and 6 bases at J, with 15 bases between.

CDR3 sequence: CSASDREGYTF. The DNA for the CDR3 is TGCAGTGCCTCGGACAGGGAAGGCTACACCTTC. The chain carries TRBV20-1 and TRBJ1-2; 8 bases fit TRBD1. Trimming removed 6 bases from V and 8 bases from J; junction bases left unmatched: 5. The length of the CDR3 is 11 residues. In germline, CDR1 is DFQATT, CDR2 SNEGSKA (reference sequence).

V gene TRBV2 combines with J gene TRBJ2-7; perhaps TRBD2 as D (5 bases). The CDR3 is made up of 13 amino acids. The V and J ends lost 4 bases and 2 bases respectively, with 9 bases between them. Germline CDR1 is SNHLY and CDR2 is FYNNEI. The CDR3 DNA follows: TGTGCCAGCAGTGTTCTAGCAACCTACGAGCAGTACTTC. This translates into CASSVLATYEQYF.

A remark on this clone: Its ends do not fully match the called genes, so a read error is possible. This chain joins TRBV7-9 and TRBJ2-2; D unclear. The CDR3 sequence is 13 residues long. Germline-derived CDR1 and CDR2 are SEHNR and FQNEAQ (reference sequence). Here the CDR3 DNA reads TGTTCCAGCAGCCCTCGAGGAACCGGGGAGCTGTTTTTT. Protein sequence: CSSSPRGTGELFF. Complete variable domain (other parts from reference TRBV7-9 and TRBJ2-2): DTGVSQNPRHKITKRGQNVTFRCDPISEHNRLYWYRQTLGQGPEFLTYFQNEAQLEKSRLLSDRFSAERPKGSFSTLEIQRTEQGDSAMYLCSSSPRGTGELFFGEGSRLTVL.

In this sample, this clone turned up a few times. This chain joins TRBV6-1 and TRBJ2-4, with D unclear. The V end was cut by 5 bases, the J end by 1 base, with 12 bases between. Germline V CDR1 and CDR2: MNHNS, SASEGT. The CDR3 runs 15 residues. Here the CDR3 DNA reads TGTGCCAGCAGTCCTCGGTGGAGCGCCAAAAACATTCAGTACTTC. Translation: CASSPRWSAKNIQYF.

The gene calls are TRBV5-4 and TRBJ2-6; TRBD1 aligns across 7 bases. This CDR3 has 19 amino acids. Germline V lookup: CDR1 SGHNT, CDR2 YYREEE (reference sequence). Trimming cost V 1 base and J 0 bases; bases outside gene matches: 10. The CDR3 spells CASSLIWRTGSSGANVLTF. The CDR3 coding sequence is TGTGCCAGCAGCTTGATTTGGAGGACAGGAAGCTCTGGGGCCAACGTCCTGACTTTC.

The chain carries TRBV4-2 and TRBJ1-5, with D hard to call. The CDR3 has 12 residues. The V end lost 4 bases, the J end lost 2 bases, and 3 bases lay between the germline ends. The V gene's germline CDR1 is LGHNA and CDR2 YNFKEQ. For the CDR3, the DNA is TGTGCCAGCAGCCGCGGCAATCAGCCCCAGCATTTT. Protein product: CASSRGNQPQHF.

This clone was counted once. The chain carries TRBV19 and TRBJ1-6; D not resolved. V shed 5 bases and J shed 0 bases, with 8 bases lying between them. The CDR3 is 15 amino acids. CDR1 and CDR2 (germline): LNHDA, SQIVND (reference sequence). The CDR3: CASSLASSYNSPLHF. The CDR3 nucleotides are TGTGCCAGTAGTTTGGCTAGCTCCTATAATTCACCCCTCCACTTT.

On this clone itself: At one of its ends the junction is not consistent with the germline gene, which may arise from a read error. This chain links TRBV7-7 with TRBJ1-4, with a weak D call TRBD1 (6 bases). The germline V gene encodes CDR1 SSHAT and CDR2 FNYEAQ (reference sequence). The CDR3 covers 13 residues. The DNA for the CDR3 is TGTGCTAGCAGCCTGACAGGCTCCGAAAAACTGTTTTTT. Its protein is CASSLTGSEKLFF.

The chain recombines TRBV6-5 with TRBJ1-1; D unresolved. This CDR3 comprises 15 residues. Germline V gene lookup returns CDR1 MNHEY and CDR2 SVGAGI. V was trimmed by 2 bases and J by 0 bases, leaving 10 bases between them. The CDR3 DNA reads as TGTGCCAGCAGTTACGGAGTTAACTTGAACACTGAAGCTTTCTTT. It codes for CASSYGVNLNTEAFF.

The rearrangement links TRBV6-1 to TRBJ2-1, with D possibly matching TRBD2 (6 bases). CDR1 MNHNS and CDR2 SASEGT come from the germline V gene. The CDR3 loop spans 15 amino acids. V was trimmed by 5 bases and J by 1 base, leaving 12 bases between them. DNA of the CDR3: TGTGCCAGCAGTCGCGGGGCGGGTTCCTACAATGAGCAGTTCTTC. The encoded protein is CASSRGAGSYNEQFF.

Only a few counts were recorded for this clone. The rearrangement joins TRBV6-5 to TRBJ1-2, with 8 bases identical to TRBD1. Germline CDR1 reads MNHEY; CDR2 reads SVGAGI. CDR3 length: 12 residues. Trimming removed 7 bases from V and 5 bases from J; junction bases left unmatched: 3. The CDR3 DNA reads as TGTGCCAGCACCCGGACAGGGTATGGCTACACCTTC. Translation: CASTRTGYGYTF.

CDR3 region: CASSRGGNTEAFF. DNA of the CDR3: TGTGCCAGTAGTCGGGGTGGGAACACTGAAGCTTTCTTT. This chain joins TRBV19 and TRBJ1-1; D is ambiguous. Deletions cut 5 bases from V and 1 base from J, with 8 bases between. The CDR3 totals 13 residues. Per germline, CDR1 LNHDA and CDR2 SQIVND (reference sequence).

The CDR3 DNA reads TGTGCCAGCACGGAGCGAATAGACTGGCACACTGAAGCTTTCTTT. Encoded protein: CASTERIDWHTEAFF. This chain links TRBV7-6 with TRBJ1-1; unclear D gene. This CDR3 spans 15 amino acids. Germline CDR1 is SGHVS and CDR2 is FNYEAQ. Trimming took off 7 bases at V and 3 bases at J, with 18 bases between the two ends. Full variable domain (rest looked up from reference TRBV7-6 and TRBJ1-1): GAGVSQSPRYKVTKRGQDVALRCDPISGHVSLYWYRQALGQGPEFLTYFNYEAQQDKSGLPNDRFSAERPEGSISTLTIQRTEQRDSAMYRCASTERIDWHTEAFFGQGTRLTVV.

This chain links TRBV7-2 with TRBJ2-7, with D tentatively TRBD1 (6 bases). Germline loops: CDR1 SGHTA, CDR2 FQGNSA. CDR3 length: 14 residues. With 5 bases removed from V and 3 bases from J, the gap between germline ends came to 14 bases. For the CDR3, the DNA is TGTGCCAGCAGCCCTTGGACAGCCTACTACGAGCAGTACTTC. Translated, it gives CASSPWTAYYEQYF.

This chain connects TRBV29-1 to TRBJ2-3; a possible D gene is TRBD2 (7 bases). The CDR3 runs 14 residues. The ends were cut back, 1 base at V and 6 bases at J, with 14 bases in the middle. Germline V gene lookup returns CDR1 SQVTM and CDR2 ANQGSEA. The CDR3 DNA follows: TGCAGCGTTGAAGGGCGGGGGCGGGGGGATACGCAGTATTTT. Protein sequence: CSVEGRGRGDTQYF.

The V and J genes are TRBV7-9 and TRBJ2-1, with D maybe TRBD2 (6 bases). The CDR3 totals 16 residues. The ends were cut back, 4 bases at V and 9 bases at J, with 22 bases in the middle. CDR1 is SEHNR, CDR2 FQNEAQ, per germline (reference sequence). The chain's CDR3 is CASSSSGTGPLGEQFF. The CDR3 DNA reads TGTGCCAGCAGCTCCTCCGGGACTGGACCTTTGGGTGAGCAGTTCTTC.

The CDR3 loop reads CASSPGLATDTQYF. The CDR3, as DNA: TGTGCCAGCAGCCCGGGACTAGCAACAGATACGCAGTATTTT. The chain combines TRBV5-4 with TRBJ2-3, with 9 bases aligning to TRBD2. Germline V CDR1 and CDR2: SGHNT, YYREEE (reference sequence). Trimming took 4 bases from V and 3 from J; bases not matched to a gene: 3. The CDR3 is made up of 14 amino acids.

This clone occurred once. The rearrangement links TRBV6-1 to TRBJ1-2; D is unresolved. The CDR3 loop spans 13 amino acids. The germline CDR1 and CDR2 sequences are MNHNS and SASEGT. Deletions cut 7 bases from V and 7 bases from J, with 16 bases between. Written as DNA, the CDR3 is TGTGCCAGCACGCGGTATTCTGATAGTGGCTACACCTTC. Translation: CASTRYSDSGYTF.